These 19 T cell receptor beta chains originate from one sample sequenced in a study of post-analysis software for immune sequencing data (dated by TCRdb to about 2015). General findings and caveats noted by the study authors: Significantly higher frequencies in patients than in controls were found for a few TRBV segments, including TRBV5-6, TRBV5-1 and TRBV20-1.

The antigens of these receptors remain unknown. Library prep was done by PCR. TCRdb records Illumina HiSeq 2500 as the sequencer. Unique molecular identifiers were incorporated into TCR beta cDNA libraries to reduce PCR and sequencing biases. The public reads were run again by TCRdb, first through fastp at Q25 and then through MiXCR, and only productive beta chains were kept. Under each unique CDR3 protein, matching rows form one entry showing the most common genes and DNA. This sample is represented by 650,000 to 850,000 distinct CDR3 sequences; 40% to 55% of them were singletons. The leading ten clones occupy 4.9% of the sample. Sequences were obtained from blood. The receptors were gathered from a girl under 18 with multiple sclerosis.

This clonotype was found a few times. The CDR3 loop reads CASSLVGTPDTDTQYF. CDR3 nucleotide sequence: TGCGCCAGCAGCTTGGTCGGGACTCCGGACACAGATACGCAGTATTTT. V gene TRBV5-1 combines with J gene TRBJ2-3, with D tentatively TRBD2 (6 bases). Trimming left V 0 bases short and J 2 bases short, with 13 bases between. Germline V gene sequence: CDR1 SGHRS, CDR2 YFSETQ. The CDR3 runs to 16 residues.

V is TRBV7-9 and J is TRBJ2-7; 8 bases agree with TRBD2. This CDR3 region has 14 residues. J gave up 10 bases and V 4 bases, and 12 bases lay outside the gene matches. Germline V gene lookup returns CDR1 SEHNR and CDR2 FQNEAQ (reference sequence). In DNA form, the CDR3 reads TGTGCCAGCAGCTCCCCGGGAGGGGGAGCGCCCCAGTACTTC. It translates to CASSSPGGGAPQYF.

The rearrangement uses TRBV28 and TRBJ1-2; D might be TRBD1 (5 bases). CDR1 and CDR2 from the germline V gene are MDHEN and SYDVKM. Trimming removed 4 bases from V and 4 bases from J, with 19 bases in between. There are 16 residues in the CDR3. CDR3 nucleotide sequence: TGTGCCAGCAGTTCACGTCGAGACAGACACTCCTATGGCTACACCTTC. Translation gives CASSSRRDRHSYGYTF.

This clonotype was counted between two and nine times. The chain has TRBV10-3 and TRBJ2-1, with 9 bases identical to TRBD2. Per germline, CDR1 ENHRY and CDR2 SYGVKD. The CDR3 length is 15 residues. The J segment lost 8 bases and the V segment lost 8 bases, leaving 13 bases of the junction unmatched. The CDR3 DNA follows: TGTGCCATCGGGGAGCGGGAGGATAGAGGCGATGAGCAGTTCTTC. Translated, it gives CAIGEREDRGDEQFF.

The chain has TRBV19 and TRBJ1-1; D unresolved. Germline assignment: CDR1 LNHDA and CDR2 SQIVND (reference sequence). There are 11 residues in the CDR3. Trimming took 7 bases from V and 9 from J, leaving 12 bases between them. The CDR3 is CASTNGPQAFF. Written as DNA, the CDR3 is TGTGCCAGTACCAACGGGCCCCAAGCTTTCTTT.

This clonotype was seen a few times. V gene TRBV30 combines with J gene TRBJ1-4; 8 bases are a match to TRBD1. Germline V gene sequence: CDR1 GTSNPN, CDR2 SVGIG (reference sequence). The CDR3 is 14 amino acids. V shed 5 bases and J 8 bases; nucleotides not matched to a gene: 10. This CDR3 reads CAWRWTGFGEKLFF. In DNA form, the CDR3 reads TGTGCCTGGCGCTGGACAGGGTTCGGAGAAAAACTGTTTTTT.

The chain combines TRBV15 with TRBJ2-1, with 9 nucleotides matching TRBD1. Germline assignment: CDR1 LNHNV and CDR2 YYDKDF (reference sequence). The V segment lost 0 bases and the J segment 7 bases; nucleotides outside the gene matches: 10. The CDR3 loop spans 17 amino acids. The CDR3 DNA reads as TGTGCCACCAGCAGAGAACCGACAGGGGGGTACGGGAATGAGCAGTTCTTC. Translating gives CATSREPTGGYGNEQFF.

Remarks on this clonotype: The junction departs from germline at one end; a sequencing error may be responsible. The chain joins TRBV4-3 to TRBJ2-4; perhaps TRBD2 as D (6 bases). In germline, CDR1 is LGHNA, CDR2 YSLEER. The CDR3 runs to 17 residues. This CDR3 is CAGSQEVAVLAKNIQYF. The CDR3 coding sequence is TGCGCCGGCAGCCAAGAGGTAGCGGTCTTAGCCAAAAACATTCAGTACTTC.

Worth noting for this clonotype: Germline and junction disagree at one end, which may indicate a read error. The V call is TRBV14, the J call TRBJ2-1; 7 bases match TRBD1. From germline, CDR1 is SGHDN and CDR2 FVKESK. CDR3 length: 16 residues. The CDR3 here is CAGSLEYRGTYNEQFF. CDR3 nucleotides: TGTGCCGGCAGCCTAGAATACAGGGGAACCTACAATGAGCAGTTCTTC. The complete variable domain, with remaining parts taken from reference TRBV14 and TRBJ2-1, reads EAGVTQFPSHSVIEKGQTVTLRCDPISGHDNLYWYRRVMGKEIKFLLHFVKESKQDESGMPNNRFLAERTGGTYSTLKVQPAELEDSGVYFCAGSLEYRGTYNEQFFGPGTRLTVL.

This clonotype was seen only a few times. This rearrangement joins TRBV4-2 to TRBJ2-7; 12 bases align to TRBD2. The ends lost 2 bases at V and 4 bases at J; junction bases unmatched: 6. CDR1 LGHNA and CDR2 YNFKEQ come from the germline V gene. This CDR3 is 16 amino acids long. This CDR3 is CASSQTRGLAGYEQYF. The CDR3 DNA is TGTGCCAGCAGCCAAACTCGAGGACTAGCGGGATACGAGCAGTACTTC.

This clonotype was observed a few times. In DNA, the CDR3 is TGTGCCAGCAGGGACAGGGCCTACGAGCAGTACTTC. It encodes CASRDRAYEQYF. The V call is TRBV27, the J call TRBJ2-7; 8 bases map to TRBD1. Germline V gene lookup returns CDR1 MNHEY and CDR2 SMNVEV (reference sequence). This CDR3 contains 12 residues. The junction had 0 bases not matched to a gene; V was cut back by 6 bases and J by 2 bases.

The chain carries TRBV12-3 or TRBV12-4 and TRBJ1-1; D uncertain. V was pared by 2 bases and J by 7 bases, with 5 bases between. This CDR3 has 11 amino acids. This CDR3 is CASSLFSEAFF. CDR3 bases: TGTGCCAGCAGTTTATTTAGTGAAGCTTTCTTT.

The chain combines TRBV7-9 with TRBJ2-3, with 7 bases matching TRBD1. The germline V gene encodes CDR1 SEHNR and CDR2 FQNEAQ (reference sequence). V dropped 4 bases and J dropped 2; count of bases not matched to a gene: 6. The CDR3 spans 15 residues. CDR3 protein: CASSSGQQFTDTQYF. The CDR3 DNA follows: TGTGCCAGCAGCTCGGGACAGCAATTCACAGATACGCAGTATTTT.

In its sample, this clonotype was seen a few times. This chain connects TRBV4-3 to TRBJ1-1; unclear D gene. CDR1 is LGHNA and CDR2 is YSLEER in the germline V gene. The CDR3 spans 13 residues. The ends were cut back, 2 bases at V and 6 bases at J, with 10 bases in the middle. CDR3 DNA sequence: TGCGCCAGCAGCCAATGGGCGGCGGCTGAAGCTTTCTTT. Translating it yields CASSQWAAAEAFF.

J is TRBJ2-7 and V is TRBV7-9; weak D call: TRBD2 (6 bases). Trimming took 5 bases from V and 2 from J, leaving 13 bases between them. Germline-derived CDR1 and CDR2 are SEHNR and FQNEAQ (reference sequence). The CDR3 has 14 amino acids. The CDR3 region has the DNA TGTGCCAGCAGCCAGAGGTGGGGGGCCTACGAGCAGTACTTC. Its translation: CASSQRWGAYEQYF.

This chain links TRBV5-1 with TRBJ1-1, with D perhaps matching TRBD1 (5 bases). V lost 4 bases and J lost 5, with 15 bases in between. CDR3 length: 14 residues. Germline CDR1 is SGHRS and CDR2 is YFSETQ. CDR3 DNA sequence: TGCGCCAGCAGCAAGGACGGGACGGGGACTGAAGCTTTCTTT. It codes for CASSKDGTGTEAFF.

CDR3 DNA sequence: TGTGCCAGTCAATTAGCGGGAGGGCCTAAGGAGCAGTACTTC. Amino acid sequence: CASQLAGGPKEQYF. This chain uses TRBV6-5 with TRBJ2-7; 11 nucleotides agree with TRBD2. Germline-derived CDR1 and CDR2 are MNHEY and SVGAGI. This CDR3 has 14 amino acids. The V gene end was trimmed by 9 bases and the J gene end by 7 bases; junction bases not matched to a gene: 11.

This clonotype has a handful of counts. V is TRBV5-1 and J is TRBJ2-4; D not certain. The germline V gene has CDR1 SGHRS and CDR2 YFSETQ. The CDR3 length is 16 residues. The ends were cut back, 4 bases at V and 7 bases at J, with 21 bases in the middle. CDR3 amino acids: CASSPRLLRDGNIQYF. The CDR3 DNA is TGCGCCAGCAGCCCCCGACTCCTAAGGGATGGGAACATTCAGTACTTC.

This chain links TRBV27 with TRBJ1-3; D is unclear. The CDR3 totals 15 residues. Trimming took 7 bases from V and 4 from J, leaving 17 bases between them. CDR1 is MNHEY, CDR2 SMNVEV, per germline (reference sequence). The chain's CDR3 is CASKEKWMPGNTIYF. CDR3 DNA sequence: TGTGCCAGCAAGGAAAAGTGGATGCCCGGAAACACCATATATTTT.